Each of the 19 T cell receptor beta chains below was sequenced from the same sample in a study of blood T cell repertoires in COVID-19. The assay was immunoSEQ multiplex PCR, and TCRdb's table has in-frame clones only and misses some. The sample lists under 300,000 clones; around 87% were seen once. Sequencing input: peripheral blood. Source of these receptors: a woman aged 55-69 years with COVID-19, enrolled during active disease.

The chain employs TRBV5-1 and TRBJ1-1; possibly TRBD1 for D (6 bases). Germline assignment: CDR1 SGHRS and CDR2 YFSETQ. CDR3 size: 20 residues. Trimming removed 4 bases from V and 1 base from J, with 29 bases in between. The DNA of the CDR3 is TGCGCCAGCAGCCCACCCCCCGGGGGGGGGCGCGGGATTTGGAACACTGAAGCTTTCTTT. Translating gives CASSPPPGGGRGIWNTEAFF. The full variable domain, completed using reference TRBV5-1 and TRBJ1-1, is KAGVTQTPRYLIKTRGQQVTLSCSPISGHRSVSWYQQTPGQGLQFLFEYFSETQRNKGNFPGRFSGRQFSNSRSEMNVSTLELGDSALYLCASSPPPGGGRGIWNTEAFFGQGTRLTVV.

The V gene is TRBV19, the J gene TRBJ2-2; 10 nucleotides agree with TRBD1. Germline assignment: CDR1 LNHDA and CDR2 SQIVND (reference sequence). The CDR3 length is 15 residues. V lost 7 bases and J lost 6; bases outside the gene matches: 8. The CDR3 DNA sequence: TGTGCCAGTACCCCGGGGACAGGGGTTGCCGGGGAGCTGTTTTTT. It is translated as CASTPGTGVAGELFF.

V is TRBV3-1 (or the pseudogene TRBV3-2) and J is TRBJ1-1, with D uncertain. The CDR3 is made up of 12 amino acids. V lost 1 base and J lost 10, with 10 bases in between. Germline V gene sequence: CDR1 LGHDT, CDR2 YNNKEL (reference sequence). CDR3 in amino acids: CASSQGERLAFF. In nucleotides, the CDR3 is TGTGCCAGCAGCCAAGGCGAGCGTCTAGCTTTCTTT.

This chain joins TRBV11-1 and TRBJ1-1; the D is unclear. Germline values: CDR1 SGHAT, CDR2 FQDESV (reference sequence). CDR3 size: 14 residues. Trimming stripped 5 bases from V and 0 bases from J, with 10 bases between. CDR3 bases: TGTGCCAGCAGCCCAATGACTTTGAACACTGAAGCTTTCTTT. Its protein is CASSPMTLNTEAFF.

CDR3 coding DNA: TGTGCCAGCAGCTGGAGGGGCGGCTCCTACGAGCAGTACTTC. As protein: CASSWRGGSYEQYF. V usage is TRBV7-9 and J usage is TRBJ2-7, with TRBD2 as a possible D gene (6 bases). The CDR3 contains 14 residues. V shed 4 bases and J shed 0 bases, with 10 bases lying between them. CDR1 SEHNR and CDR2 FQNEAQ come from the germline V gene (reference sequence). Filled out from reference TRBV7-9 and TRBJ2-7, the complete variable domain reads DTGVSQNPRHKITKRGQNVTFRCDPISEHNRLYWYRQTLGQGPEFLTYFQNEAQLEKSRLLSDRFSAERPKGSFSTLEIQRTEQGDSAMYLCASSWRGGSYEQYFGPGTRLTVT.

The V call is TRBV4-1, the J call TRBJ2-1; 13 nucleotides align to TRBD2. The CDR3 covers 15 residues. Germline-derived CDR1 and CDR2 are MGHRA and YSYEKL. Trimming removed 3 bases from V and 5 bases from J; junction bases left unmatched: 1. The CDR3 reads CASSHTSGGDNEQFF. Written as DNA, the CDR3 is TGCGCCAGCAGCCATACTAGCGGGGGGGACAATGAGCAGTTCTTC.

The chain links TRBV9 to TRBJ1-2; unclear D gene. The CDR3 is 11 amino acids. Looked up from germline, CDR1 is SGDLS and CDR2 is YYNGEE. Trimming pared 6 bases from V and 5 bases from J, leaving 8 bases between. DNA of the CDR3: TGTGCCAGCACAAACAAATATGGCTACACCTTC. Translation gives CASTNKYGYTF.

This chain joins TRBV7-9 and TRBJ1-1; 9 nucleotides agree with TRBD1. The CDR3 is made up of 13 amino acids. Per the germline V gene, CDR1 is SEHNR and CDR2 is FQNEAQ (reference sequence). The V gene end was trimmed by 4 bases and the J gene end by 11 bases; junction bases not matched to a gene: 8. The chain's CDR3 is CASSSVTGTGAFF. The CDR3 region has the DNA TGTGCCAGCAGCTCGGTCACCGGGACAGGGGCTTTCTTT.

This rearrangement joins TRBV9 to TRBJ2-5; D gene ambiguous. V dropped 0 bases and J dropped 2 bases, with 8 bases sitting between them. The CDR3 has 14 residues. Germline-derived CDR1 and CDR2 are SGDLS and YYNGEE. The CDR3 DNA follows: TGTGCCAGCAGCGTAGGTAACAGACAAGAGACCCAGTACTTC. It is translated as CASSVGNRQETQYF.

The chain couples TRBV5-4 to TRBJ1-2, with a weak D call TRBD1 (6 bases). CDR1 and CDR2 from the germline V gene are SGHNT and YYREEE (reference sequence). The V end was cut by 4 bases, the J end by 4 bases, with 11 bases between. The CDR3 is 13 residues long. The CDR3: CASSPVGGYGYTF. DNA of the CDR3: TGTGCCAGCAGCCCGGTAGGGGGCTATGGCTACACCTTC. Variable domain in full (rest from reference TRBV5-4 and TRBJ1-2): ETGVTQSPTHLIKTRGQQVTLRCSSQSGHNTVSWYQQALGQGPQFIFQYYREEENGRGNFPPRFSGLQFPNYSSELNVNALELDDSALYLCASSPVGGYGYTFGSGTRLTVV.

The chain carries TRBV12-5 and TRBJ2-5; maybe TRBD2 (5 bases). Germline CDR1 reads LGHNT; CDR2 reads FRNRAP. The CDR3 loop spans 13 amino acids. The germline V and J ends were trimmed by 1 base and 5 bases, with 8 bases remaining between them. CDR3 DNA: TGTGCTAGTGGTTTGGCTGGCGGGGAGACCCAGTACTTC. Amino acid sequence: CASGLAGGETQYF.

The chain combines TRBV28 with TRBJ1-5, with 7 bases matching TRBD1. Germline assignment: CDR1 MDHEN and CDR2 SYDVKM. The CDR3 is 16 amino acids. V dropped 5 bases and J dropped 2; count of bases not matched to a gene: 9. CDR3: CASSRSTGPGNQPQHF. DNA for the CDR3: TGTGCCAGCAGTCGCTCGACAGGGCCGGGCAATCAGCCCCAGCATTTT.

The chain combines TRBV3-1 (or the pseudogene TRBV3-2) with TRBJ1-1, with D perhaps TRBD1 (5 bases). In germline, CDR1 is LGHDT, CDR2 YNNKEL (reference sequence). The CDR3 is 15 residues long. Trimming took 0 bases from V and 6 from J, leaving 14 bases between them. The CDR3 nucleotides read TGTGCCAGCAGCCAAGATCGCTCAGGGCTTGCTGAAGCTTTCTTT. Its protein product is CASSQDRSGLAEAFF.

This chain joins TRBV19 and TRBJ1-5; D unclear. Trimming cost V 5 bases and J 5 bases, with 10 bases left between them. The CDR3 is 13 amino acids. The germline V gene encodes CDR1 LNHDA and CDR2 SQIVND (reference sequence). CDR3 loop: CASSQSGDQPQHF. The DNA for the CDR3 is TGTGCCAGTAGTCAGTCGGGTGATCAGCCCCAGCATTTT.

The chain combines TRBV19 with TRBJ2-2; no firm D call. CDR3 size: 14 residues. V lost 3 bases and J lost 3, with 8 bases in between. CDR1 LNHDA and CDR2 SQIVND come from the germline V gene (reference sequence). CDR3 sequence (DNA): TGTGCCAGTAGTATCTTACAGTACACCGGGGAGCTGTTTTTT. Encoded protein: CASSILQYTGELFF.

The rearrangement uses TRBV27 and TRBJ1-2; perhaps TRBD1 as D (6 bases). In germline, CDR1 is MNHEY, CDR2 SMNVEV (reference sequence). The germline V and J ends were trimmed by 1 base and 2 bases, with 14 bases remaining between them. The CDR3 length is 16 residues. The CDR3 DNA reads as TGTGCCAGCAGTTTATTAGGGGGGGGAGGCAACTATGGCTACACCTTC. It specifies CASSLLGGGGNYGYTF.

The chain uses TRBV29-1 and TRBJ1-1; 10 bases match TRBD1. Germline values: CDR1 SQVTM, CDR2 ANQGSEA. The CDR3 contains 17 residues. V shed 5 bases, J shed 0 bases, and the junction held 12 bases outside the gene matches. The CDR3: CSVLLGDRGYVNTEAFF. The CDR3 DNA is TGCAGCGTTCTATTAGGGGACAGGGGTTATGTGAACACTGAAGCTTTCTTT.

The CDR3 protein is CASSFAPGTRSPPLHF. In DNA, the CDR3 is TGTGCCAGCAGCTTTGCTCCCGGGACACGGTCTCCACCCCTCCACTTT. This chain connects TRBV7-2 to TRBJ1-6, with a possible D match to TRBD1 (6 bases). The CDR3 extends over 16 amino acids. CDR1 is SGHTA, CDR2 FQGNSA, per germline. Trimming left V 3 bases short and J 11 bases short, with 20 bases between.

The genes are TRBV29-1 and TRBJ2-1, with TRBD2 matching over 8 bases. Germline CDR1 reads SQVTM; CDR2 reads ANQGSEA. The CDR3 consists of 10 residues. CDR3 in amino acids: CSGGRYEQFF. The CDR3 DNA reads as TGCTCGGGGGGGAGGTATGAGCAGTTCTTC.